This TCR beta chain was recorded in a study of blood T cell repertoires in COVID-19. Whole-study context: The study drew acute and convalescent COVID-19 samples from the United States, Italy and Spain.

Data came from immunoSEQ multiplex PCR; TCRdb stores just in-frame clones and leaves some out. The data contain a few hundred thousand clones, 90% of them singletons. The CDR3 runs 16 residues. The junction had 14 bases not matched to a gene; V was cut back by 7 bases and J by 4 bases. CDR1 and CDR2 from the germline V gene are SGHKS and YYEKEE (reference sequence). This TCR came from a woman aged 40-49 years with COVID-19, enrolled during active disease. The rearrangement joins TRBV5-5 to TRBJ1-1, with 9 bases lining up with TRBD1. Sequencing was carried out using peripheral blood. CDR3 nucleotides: TGTGCCAGCGCCCGACAGGGGGGATTCGGAGGCACTGAAGCTTTCTTT. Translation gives CASARQGGFGGTEAFF.